The clone carrying this T cell receptor beta chain was counted many times. As yet, its antigen is unknown. cDNA molecules carried unique molecular identifiers, and template switching added a universal primer site. TCRdb reprocessed the 5' RACE reads with MiXCR, giving one entry per CDR3 protein. The table lists about 690,000 distinct CDR3 sequences, around 6% of them singletons. This sample is drawn from a study of identical twins. Findings and limits, study-wide: Reduced insertions were recorded for abundant cord blood beta clonotypes, with no such pattern in memory repertoires. Excess low generation probability was seen in twin-shared out-of-frame alpha sequences.

V dropped 4 bases and J dropped 0 bases, with 13 bases sitting between them. There are 15 residues in the CDR3. Germline V gene data show CDR1 as GTSNPN and CDR2 as SVGIG (reference sequence). This clonotype was sampled from a man younger than 30 in good health. Material for sequencing was naive T cells sorted from blood. V usage is TRBV30 and J usage is TRBJ1-3; D is undetermined. The CDR3: CAWTPGRVSGNTIYF. The CDR3 coding sequence is TGTGCCTGGACACCCGGTAGGGTCTCTGGAAACACCATATATTTT.